A single sample is the source of the 21 T cell receptor beta chains below, sequenced in a study of T-cell memory formation after mild COVID-19. From the 5' RACE reads, TCRdb called clonotypes with MiXCR, one entry per CDR3 protein. The sample lists roughly 240,000 distinct CDR3 sequences; around 15% were seen once. The specimen sequenced was PBMCs or a T cell subset sorted from them (not recorded which). These receptors came from a man aged 18 to 35 who had mild COVID-19 (a few samples of this study predate the infection). Cell type and time point are not known.

The chain has TRBV6-5 and TRBJ2-7; 7 bases align to TRBD2. Germline V lookup: CDR1 MNHEY, CDR2 SVGAGI. The CDR3 has 14 amino acids. V dropped 5 bases and J dropped 4; count of bases not matched to a gene: 8. The CDR3 sequence is CASSLGGSGYEQYV. CDR3 DNA sequence: TGTGCCAGCAGTCTGGGGGGGTCCGGTTACGAGCAGTACGTC.

This clonotype was recorded a few times. The chain uses TRBV4-3 and TRBJ1-1, with 11 bases fitting TRBD1. J lost 8 bases, V lost 1 base, and 6 bases had no gene match. Germline V gene lookup returns CDR1 LGHNA and CDR2 YSLEER. This CDR3 has 15 amino acids. The CDR3 coding sequence is TGCGCCAGCAGCCAAGGAATAGGGACAGGGGGAGAAGCTTTCTTT. Encoded protein: CASSQGIGTGGEAFF.

This clonotype showed up just a few times. The chain uses TRBV19 and TRBJ1-2; TRBD1 is a possible D gene (6 bases). CDR1 is LNHDA and CDR2 is SQIVND in the germline V gene (reference sequence). The CDR3 has 13 amino acids. V lost 3 bases and J lost 2, with 7 bases in between. This CDR3 is CASSIDRNYGYTF. CDR3 bases: TGTGCCAGTAGTATCGACAGGAACTATGGCTACACCTTC.

This clonotype was recorded a few times. The rearrangement links TRBV7-3 to TRBJ2-7, with TRBD1 matching 8 bases. CDR1 is SGHTA and CDR2 is FQGTGA in the germline V gene. The V segment lost 2 bases and the J segment 4 bases; nucleotides outside the gene matches: 7. CDR3 length equals 15 residues. The chain's CDR3 is CASSLQVGQEYEQYF. The CDR3 DNA follows: TGTGCCAGCAGCTTACAAGTGGGACAGGAATACGAGCAGTACTTC.

This clonotype was detected only a few times. The chain couples TRBV7-9 to TRBJ1-5; D is perhaps TRBD1 (5 bases). This CDR3 is 13 amino acids long. Germline CDR1 SEHNR, CDR2 FQNEAQ (reference sequence). V shed 3 bases and J shed 9 bases, with 12 bases lying between them. CDR3 amino acids: CASSFRVDLPQHF. Written as DNA, the CDR3 is TGTGCCAGCAGCTTCAGGGTTGATCTGCCCCAGCATTTT.

This clonotype showed up many times. The chain combines TRBV10-3 with TRBJ2-7; D remains unclear. There are 11 residues in the CDR3. V was shortened by 2 bases and J by 4 bases, with 3 bases between the two germline ends. Germline loops: CDR1 ENHRY, CDR2 SYGVKD. The CDR3 nucleotides are TGTGCCATCAGTGAGGGGTACGAGCAGTACTTC. Translated, it gives CAISEGYEQYF.

This clonotype was seen more than once but under ten times. V gene TRBV6-5 combines with J gene TRBJ2-2; TRBD1 matches at 8 bases. The CDR3 sequence is 15 residues long. Trimming cost V 4 bases and J 3 bases; bases outside gene matches: 4. Germline V gene sequence: CDR1 MNHEY, CDR2 SVGAGI. The DNA of the CDR3 is TGTGCCAGCAGTTCCAGACAGGGGCACACCGGGGAGCTGTTTTTT. Its translation is CASSSRQGHTGELFF.

The chain is built from TRBV7-9 and TRBJ1-6; 7 bases align to TRBD1. The V gene end was trimmed by 1 base and the J gene end by 10 bases; junction bases not matched to a gene: 4. The CDR3 is 14 amino acids. Germline V gene sequence: CDR1 SEHNR, CDR2 FQNEAQ (reference sequence). CDR3 in amino acids: CASSLEQGSSPLHF. The DNA of the CDR3 is TGTGCCAGCAGCTTAGAACAGGGGAGCTCACCCCTCCACTTT. Variable domain in full (rest from reference TRBV7-9 and TRBJ1-6): DTGVSQNPRHKITKRGQNVTFRCDPISEHNRLYWYRQTLGQGPEFLTYFQNEAQLEKSRLLSDRFSAERPKGSFSTLEIQRTEQGDSAMYLCASSLEQGSSPLHFGNGTRLTVT.

The chain links TRBV7-9 to TRBJ2-7, with D perhaps matching TRBD1 (6 bases). Trimming removed 1 base from V and 6 bases from J, with 16 bases in between. CDR1 is SEHNR and CDR2 is FQNEAQ in the germline V gene (reference sequence). The CDR3 has 15 residues. In nucleotides, the CDR3 is TGTGCCAGCAGCTTAGGTTCCGGGCACAGGGCCGAGCAGTACTTC. This sequence encodes CASSLGSGHRAEQYF.

The chain employs TRBV6-2 or TRBV6-3 and TRBJ1-1; D may be TRBD1 (5 bases). The CDR3 covers 19 residues. Trimming removed 0 bases from V and 1 base from J, with 21 bases in between. Germline values: CDR1 MNHEY, CDR2 SVGEGT. The CDR3 loop is CASSYSSLTDSLRNTEAFF. The CDR3 nucleotides are TGTGCCAGCAGTTACTCTTCCCTTACCGACAGCTTGCGGAACACTGAAGCTTTCTTT.

This clonotype has just a few counts. The chain has TRBV5-1 and TRBJ2-3, with 8 bases that match TRBD2. Germline CDR1 reads SGHRS; CDR2 reads YFSETQ. The CDR3 totals 14 residues. V dropped 4 bases and J dropped 5; count of bases not matched to a gene: 6. The CDR3 sequence is CASSPGTSQDTQYF. CDR3 sequence (DNA): TGCGCCAGCAGCCCGGGGACTAGTCAAGATACGCAGTATTTT.

A few counts support this clonotype. This sequence joins TRBV12-3 or TRBV12-4 and TRBJ2-5; D call uncertain. CDR3 length equals 13 residues. The V end lost 3 bases, the J end lost 4 bases, and 9 bases lay between the germline ends. This CDR3 is CASSFWGSETQYF. The CDR3 DNA follows: TGTGCCAGCAGTTTCTGGGGATCAGAGACCCAGTACTTC.

In its sample, this clonotype was seen many times. This chain uses TRBV7-2 with TRBJ1-6; possibly TRBD1 for D (5 bases). V was trimmed by 8 bases and J by 11 bases, leaving 19 bases between them. The CDR3 is 14 residues long. Per the germline V gene, CDR1 is SGHTA and CDR2 is FQGNSA. Here the CDR3 reads CASARDARIPPLHF. In nucleotides, the CDR3 is TGTGCCAGCGCCCGGGACGCCAGGATCCCACCCCTCCACTTT.

This clonotype was seen a handful of times. This chain connects TRBV7-2 to TRBJ1-2; D not resolved. Germline CDR1 SGHTA, CDR2 FQGNSA. The germline V and J ends were trimmed by 6 bases and 14 bases, with 22 bases remaining between them. The CDR3 runs 13 residues. CDR3 residues: CASRTRRTALWTF. The DNA for the CDR3 is TGTGCCAGCAGAACACGCCGAACGGCGCTTTGGACCTTC. Full variable domain (remainder filled in from reference TRBV7-2 and TRBJ1-2): GAGVSQSPSNKVTEKGKDVELRCDPISGHTALYWYRQSLGQGLEFLIYFQGNSAPDKSGLPSDRFSAERTGGSVSTLTIQRTQQEDSAVYLCASRTRRTALWTFGSGTRLTVV.

This clonotype was detected a few times. In DNA, the CDR3 is TGTGCCAGCAGTCAGATTTCTAGCGGGGGGACCAATGAGCAGTTCTTC. Its protein is CASSQISSGGTNEQFF. This chain joins TRBV27 and TRBJ2-1; 11 bases match TRBD2. In germline, CDR1 is MNHEY, CDR2 SMNVEV (reference sequence). V trimming: 5 bases; J trimming: 6 bases; junction bases outside the gene matches: 9. The CDR3 runs 16 residues.

This clonotype came up a few times. The rearrangement uses TRBV12-3 or TRBV12-4 and TRBJ1-1; no clear D gene. V was pared by 6 bases and J by 0 bases, with 14 bases between. This CDR3 has 15 amino acids. The CDR3 is CASSAGSYLNTEAFF. In nucleotides, the CDR3 is TGTGCCAGCAGCGCCGGGAGCTACTTGAACACTGAAGCTTTCTTT.

This clonotype appeared a few times. This sequence joins TRBV10-3 and TRBJ2-6, with unresolved D. Trimming stripped 0 bases from V and 0 bases from J, with 3 bases between. This CDR3 region has 15 residues. CDR1 and CDR2 (germline): ENHRY, SYGVKD. In DNA form, the CDR3 reads TGTGCCATCAGTGAGTCGGGCTCTGGGGCCAACGTCCTGACTTTC. Translating gives CAISESGSGANVLTF.

The chain carries TRBV15 and TRBJ2-7; D gene unclear. Between the trimmed V and J ends, which lost 5 bases and 1 base, there was a span of 12 bases. The germline gives CDR1 LNHNV, CDR2 YYDKDF (reference sequence). The CDR3 spans 14 residues. CDR3 nucleotides: TGTGCCACCAGCTATCAGGCGCCATCCTACGAGCAGTACTTC. This encodes CATSYQAPSYEQYF.

This clonotype has at least ten counts. This sequence joins TRBV12-3 or TRBV12-4 and TRBJ2-3; D gene unclear. The germline V and J ends were trimmed by 6 bases and 4 bases, with 11 bases remaining between them. The CDR3 spans 13 residues. This CDR3 reads CASSPRWADTQYF. CDR3 DNA sequence: TGTGCCAGCAGCCCACGGTGGGCAGATACGCAGTATTTT.

This clonotype was seen repeatedly, ten times or more. The gene calls are TRBV12-3 or TRBV12-4 and TRBJ2-5, with TRBD2 identical over 9 bases. V trimming: 8 bases; J trimming: 3 bases; junction bases outside the gene matches: 10. This CDR3 contains 15 residues. The chain's CDR3 is CASRRGGAGEETQYF. The DNA of the CDR3 is TGTGCCAGCCGGCGCGGGGGGGCCGGGGAAGAGACCCAGTACTTC.

This clonotype showed up just a few times. This sequence joins TRBV5-1 and TRBJ2-3, with TRBD1 matching 7 bases. This CDR3 region has 13 residues. CDR1 is SGHRS and CDR2 is YFSETQ in the germline V gene. V was pared by 3 bases and J by 3 bases, with 1 base of the junction left unmatched. The CDR3 DNA follows: TGCGCCAGCAGCTGGGGACAGACAGATACGCAGTATTTT. Translation: CASSWGQTDTQYF.